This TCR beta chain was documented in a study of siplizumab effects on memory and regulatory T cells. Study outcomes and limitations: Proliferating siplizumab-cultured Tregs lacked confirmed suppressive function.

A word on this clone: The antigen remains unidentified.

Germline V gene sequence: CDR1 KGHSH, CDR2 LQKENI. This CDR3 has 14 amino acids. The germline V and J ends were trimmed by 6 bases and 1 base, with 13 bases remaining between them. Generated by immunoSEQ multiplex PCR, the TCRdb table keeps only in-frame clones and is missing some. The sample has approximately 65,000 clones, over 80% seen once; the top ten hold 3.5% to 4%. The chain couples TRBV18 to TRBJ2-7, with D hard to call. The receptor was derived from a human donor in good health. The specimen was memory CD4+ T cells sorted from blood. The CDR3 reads CASSPSGGSYEQYF. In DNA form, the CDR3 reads TGTGCCAGCTCTCCCTCAGGTGGGTCCTACGAGCAGTACTTC.